This T cell receptor (beta chain) was profiled in a study of liver allograft versus peripheral blood T cells. Across the study: A comparison was made between T cell receptor repertoires in transplanted livers and those in recipients' peripheral blood.

By share of the sample, this clonotype is medium-sized (0.01 to 0.1%). Its cognate antigen is unknown. The study, taken as a whole, reports: Repertoires found inside liver allografts reportedly differed from T cell receptor repertoires in peripheral blood.

Germline V CDR1 and CDR2: SGHTA, FQGNSA. The V gene lost 5 bases and the J gene lost 7 bases, with 11 bases spanning the gap. This CDR3 has 12 amino acids. Via MiXCR, TCRdb re-called the reads, giving one row per CDR3 protein. The sample holds several thousand distinct CDR3 sequences; roughly 17% are singletons and the top ten take roughly 7.5%. The source of this sequence is a human patient who had a liver transplant. Some T cells may originate from the graft donor. V and J are TRBV7-2 and TRBJ1-1; D is undetermined. The CDR3 DNA reads as TGTGCCAGCAGCCGCCGGGCCGATGAAGCTTTCTTT. Protein: CASSRRADEAFF.